A selection of T cell receptor beta chains follows, all from one sample in a study of blood T cell repertoires in COVID-19. Libraries were prepared by immunoSEQ multiplex PCR; TCRdb keeps only in-frame clonotypes and omits some of them. Of about 200,000 clones in the sample, roughly 90% are singletons; the top ten hold 1.5% to 2%. Sequencing used peripheral blood. These receptors were obtained from a man aged 40-55 years with active or convalescent COVID-19. Both conserved end residues are part of each CDR3. The D gene is left open where the match is weak. Size is stated for part of the rows, as once, few or many counts, or as a class when the clone is expanded.

J gene,clone size,CDR3 length,D gene,V gene,CDR3 DNA,CDR3 protein
TRBJ2-7,.,13,TRBD1,TRBV28,TGTGCCAGCCGGGACAGGGTCACCTACGAGCAGTACTTC,CASRDRVTYEQYF
TRBJ1-6,few,14,.,TRBV28,TGTGCCAGCAGACCCGGGACATTTAATTCACCCCTCCACTTT,CASRPGTFNSPLHF
TRBJ2-7,.,14,.,TRBV5-1,TGCGCCAGCAGCTTGAGGACAGCATCCTACGAGCAGTACTTC,CASSLRTASYEQYF
TRBJ1-2,once,13,.,TRBV5-5,TGTGCCAGCAGCTTCAGGGATTGGGATGGCTACACCTTC,CASSFRDWDGYTF
TRBJ2-7,.,15,TRBD1,TRBV5-1,TGCGCCAGCAGCTTGGACAGGGGGCTATCCTACGAGCAGTACTTC,CASSLDRGLSYEQYF
TRBJ2-3,.,13,.,TRBV29-1,TGCAGCGTTGTGGGGGGGGCCACAGATACGCAGTATTTT,CSVVGGATDTQYF
TRBJ1-5,.,13,.,TRBV6-5,TGTGCCAGCACGAACGGGGGCAATCAGCCCCAGCATTTT,CASTNGGNQPQHF
TRBJ1-2,.,16,TRBD1,TRBV19,TGTGCCAGTAGTTCAAAGCCGGGACAGGGCAACTATGGCTACACCTTC,CASSSKPGQGNYGYTF
TRBJ2-1,.,14,.,TRBV7-3,TGTGCCAGCAGCTCTGGCCTGGATGGAGATGAGCAGTTCTTC,CASSSGLDGDEQFF
TRBJ1-5,.,13,.,TRBV30,TGTGCCTGGAGTGTCCGGGGGGATCAACCCCAGCATTTT,CAWSVRGDQPQHF
TRBJ1-4,few,14,.,TRBV30,TGTGCCTGGAGTGAAGGGAGTATTCAGGAAAAACTGTTTTTT,CAWSEGSIQEKLFF
TRBJ2-7,.,14,.,TRBV5-8,TGTGCCAGCAGCACTTATATGGGGCAGCTCGAGCAGTACTTC,CASSTYMGQLEQYF
TRBJ1-1,few,15,TRBD1,TRBV27,TGTGCCAGCAGTCCGCGACAGGGGGCGAGGACTGAAGCTTTCTTT,CASSPRQGARTEAFF
TRBJ1-2,.,14,TRBD1,TRBV28,TGTGCCAGCACCTCGACAGGGAAAATCTACGGCTACACCTTC,CASTSTGKIYGYTF
TRBJ2-3,.,13,.,TRBV6-5,TGTGCCAGCAGCCGGGTCCGCACAGATACGCAGTATTTT,CASSRVRTDTQYF
TRBJ2-3,.,20,TRBD2,TRBV4-1,TGCGCCAGCAGCCAAGCCTGGACAGGGAGACTAGCGGGACGCACAGATACGCAGTATTTT,CASSQAWTGRLAGRTDTQYF
TRBJ1-5,.,15,.,TRBV28,TGTGCCAGCAGCTTGGATCCACAGGGATTCCGGCCCCAGCATTTT,CASSLDPQGFRPQHF
TRBJ1-6,once,15,.,TRBV6-1,TGTGCCAGCAGTGAAATTGGGGGCGAGGGTTCACCCCTCCACTTT,CASSEIGGEGSPLHF
TRBJ2-3,.,17,.,TRBV24-1,TGTGCCATAGTGACAGCTACAGACCTACCTAGCACAGATACGCAGTATTTT,CAIVTATDLPSTDTQYF
TRBJ1-1,once,15,TRBD1,TRBV27,TGTGCCAGCAGTGTGACAGGGGGGTGGAACACTGAAGCTTTCTTT,CASSVTGGWNTEAFF
TRBJ2-2,.,14,TRBD2,TRBV19,TGTGCCAGCACCCTCAGACTAGCTGTCGGGGAGCTGTTTTTT,CASTLRLAVGELFF
TRBJ2-1,.,12,TRBD2,TRBV19,TGTGCCAGTTCGACTAGCTTGGTTGAGCAGTTCTTC,CASSTSLVEQFF
TRBJ2-1,.,15,TRBD1,TRBV29-1,TGCAGCGTTGGATTCCGACAGGGCTCCTACAATGAGCAGTTCTTC,CSVGFRQGSYNEQFF
TRBJ2-7,.,15,TRBD2,TRBV29-1,TGCAGCGTCCTAGGCGGGGGAACGAGACCTTACGAGCAGTACTTC,CSVLGGGTRPYEQYF
TRBJ1-2,few,13,.,TRBV3-1/TRBV3-2,TGTGCCAGCAGTCCAAGTCGCGGTGATAGCTACACCTTC,CASSPSRGDSYTF
TRBJ1-6,few,14,TRBD1,TRBV5-1,TGCGCCAGCAGACCAGCCGGGACAGATTCACCCCTCCACTTT,CASRPAGTDSPLHF
TRBJ1-4,.,17,TRBD1,TRBV5-8,TGTGCCAGCAGCCCGGGAACAGGGGCCCATTCTTCGGAAAAACTGTTTTTT,CASSPGTGAHSSEKLFF
TRBJ1-2,.,11,.,TRBV28,TGTGCCAGCAGTCAGATCTATGGCTACACCTTC,CASSQIYGYTF
TRBJ1-2,.,14,.,TRBV3-1/TRBV3-2,TGTGCCAGCAGCCAAGCAGGATCGAACTATGGCTACACCTTC,CASSQAGSNYGYTF
TRBJ2-4,.,17,TRBD2,TRBV19,TGTGCCAGTAGTATACCCGGACTAGCGGTAGCCAAAAACATTCAGTACTTC,CASSIPGLAVAKNIQYF
TRBJ1-2,.,14,TRBD1,TRBV7-9,TGTGCCAGCAGCTCGGGACAGGGGAAGTATGGCTACACCTTC,CASSSGQGKYGYTF
TRBJ2-7,.,14,TRBD2,TRBV4-1,TGCGCCAGCAGCCCTATGGAGCGGGAGTACGAGCAGTACTTC,CASSPMEREYEQYF
TRBJ1-1,few,16,.,TRBV5-1,TGCGCCAGCAGCTTGGGGATGTCGGACTTAGATCGGAAAGCTTTCTTT,CASSLGMSDLDRKAFF
TRBJ2-2,.,17,.,TRBV5-4,TGTGCCAGCAGCCACCCCCGGAAAGGGGTTGGCACCGGGGAGCTGTTTTTT,CASSHPRKGVGTGELFF
TRBJ1-4,.,16,.,TRBV5-1,TGCGCCAGCAGCTTGTCTCCCCCAGGGCTTAATGAAAAACTGTTTTTT,CASSLSPPGLNEKLFF
TRBJ2-1,.,15,TRBD2,TRBV18,TGTGCCAGCTCACTGACTAGCGGTATGTACAATGAGCAGTTCTTC,CASSLTSGMYNEQFF
TRBJ1-5,.,12,.,TRBV19,TGTGCCAGTAGACAGGGTTTTCAGCCCCAGCATTTT,CASRQGFQPQHF
TRBJ1-3,.,15,.,TRBV2,TGTGCCAGCAGTGGAGATCGCTACGCGGGCAGCACCATATATTTT,CASSGDRYAGSTIYF
TRBJ2-1,.,14,.,TRBV28,TGTGCCACCTTTCAAAGACTTACCTACAATGAGCAGTTCTTC,CATFQRLTYNEQFF
TRBJ1-5,once,17,.,TRBV18,TGTGCCAGCTCACCACGGGCAGGGATTGTGTTAGTCCCGCCCCAGCATTTT,CASSPRAGIVLVPPQHF